The entry below gives a single T cell receptor (beta chain) sequence along with its context. Its antigen is not known. The repertoire was sequenced with immunoSEQ multiplex PCR; TCRdb's copy has only in-frame clones and lacks some. Of some 110,000 clones listed, roughly nine tenths are singletons. CDR3 length: 14 residues. CDR1 and CDR2 from the germline V gene are SQVTM and ANQGSEA. With 7 bases clipped from V and 7 bases from J, the junction kept 10 bases outside the gene matches. The data were obtained in a study of graft-versus-host responses after intestinal transplantation. Study background: Every transplant recipient was induced with anti-thymocyte globulin, then maintained on tacrolimus and steroids for about 3 years.

The sequence came from a human donor who was the organ donor for an intestinal transplant. The chain uses TRBV29-1 and TRBJ2-1, with 10 nucleotides matching TRBD2. Sequences were derived from unstimulated CD4+ T cells sorted from spleen or lymph node cells, sampled before transplant. The CDR3 bases are TGCAGCGCATCTAGCGGGAGAATGGGGAATGAGCAGTTCTTC. Its translation is CSASSGRMGNEQFF.